This TCR beta chain was sequenced during a study of blood T cell repertoires in COVID-19. Measured with immunoSEQ multiplex PCR; TCRdb has only the in-frame clones, and not every one. The table records approximately 70,000 clones, about 90% of them present only once. Seattle-derived patients entered the study during active infection and were followed longitudinally. The receptor was derived from a woman in her 50s with COVID-19, enrolled during active disease. Sequencing was done on a sample of peripheral blood.

Written as DNA, the CDR3 is TGTGCCAGCAGTTTAATACAGGGGGTAGACAATGAGCAGTTCTTC. As protein: CASSLIQGVDNEQFF. The chain links TRBV27 to TRBJ2-1, with 8 nucleotides matching TRBD1. The J segment lost 5 bases and the V segment lost 2 bases, leaving 5 bases of the junction unmatched. Germline V lookup: CDR1 MNHEY, CDR2 SMNVEV (reference sequence). The CDR3 extends over 15 amino acids.